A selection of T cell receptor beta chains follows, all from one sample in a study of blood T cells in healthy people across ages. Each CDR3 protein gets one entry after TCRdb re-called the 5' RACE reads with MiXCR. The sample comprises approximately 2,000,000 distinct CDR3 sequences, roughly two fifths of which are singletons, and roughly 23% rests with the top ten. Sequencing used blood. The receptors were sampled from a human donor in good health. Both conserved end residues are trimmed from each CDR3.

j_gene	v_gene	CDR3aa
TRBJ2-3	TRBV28	ASTPLGPDTQY
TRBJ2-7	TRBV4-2	ASSQEGGTYEQY
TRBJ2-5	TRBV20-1	SARGSLSWGETQY
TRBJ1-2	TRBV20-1	SASTGTYGYT
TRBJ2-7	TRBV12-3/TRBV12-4	ASSPDIQPYEQY
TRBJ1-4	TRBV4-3	ASSQDYRANEKLF
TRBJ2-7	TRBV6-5	ASSYLQDTYEQY
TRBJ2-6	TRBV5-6	ASSLAAAGPSSGANVLT
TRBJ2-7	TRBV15	ATSDLAGISYEQY
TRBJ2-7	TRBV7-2	ASSPTGPTYEQY
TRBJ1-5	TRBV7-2	ASSSGLSNQPQH
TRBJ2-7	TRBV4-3	ASSQYYRVGKTYEQY
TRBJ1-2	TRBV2	ASSERPGGGYT
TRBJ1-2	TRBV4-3	ARSHGDYGYT
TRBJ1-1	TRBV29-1	SGDRGGNTEAF
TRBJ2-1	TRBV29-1	SGWTAYNEQF
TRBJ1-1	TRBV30	ASQPFAEAF
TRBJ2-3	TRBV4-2	ASSQDWQGTDTQY
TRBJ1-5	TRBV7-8	ASSLVFDQPQH
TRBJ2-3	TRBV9	ASSVGRRGGSDTQY
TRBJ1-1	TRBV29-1	SVRQGVGSEAF
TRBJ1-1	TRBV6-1	ASSEALSGTDEAF
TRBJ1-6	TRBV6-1	ASTQGGYSPLH
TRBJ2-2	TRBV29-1	SVEGGAGYTGELF
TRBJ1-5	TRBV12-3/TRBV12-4	ASSRDGVSNQPQH
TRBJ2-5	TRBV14	AGSQRPGLAQETQY
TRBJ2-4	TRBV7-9	ASSFPTGPVEEQY
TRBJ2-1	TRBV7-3	ASSLTRGYLDEQF
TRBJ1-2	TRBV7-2	ASSLAPYSGGGYT
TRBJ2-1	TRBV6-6	ATSGGLEQF
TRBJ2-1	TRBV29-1	SVDTGGSYEQF
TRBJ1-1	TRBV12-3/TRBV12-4	ASSARTGRNTEAF
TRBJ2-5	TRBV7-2	ASSLSPGEQETQY
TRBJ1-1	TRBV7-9	ASSVGTEEAF
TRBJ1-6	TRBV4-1	ASSQDPPSSYNSPLH
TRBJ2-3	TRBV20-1	SAESWGRQGSTDTQY
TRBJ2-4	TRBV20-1	SARDYTSGGTPIAKNIQY
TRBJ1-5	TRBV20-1	SARDRHLGQPQH
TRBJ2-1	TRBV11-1	ASSLVVTAGHPEQF
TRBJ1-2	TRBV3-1	ASSQVKSYGYT
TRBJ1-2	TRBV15	ATSRDLRRGASNYGYT
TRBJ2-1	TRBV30	AWRIKGVEQF
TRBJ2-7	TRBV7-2	ASSFSGGGSYEQY
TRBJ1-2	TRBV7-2	ASSSGGWANYGYT
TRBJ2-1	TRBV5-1	VSSLASGGPNEQF
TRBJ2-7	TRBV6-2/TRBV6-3	ASSYSLAGSSYEQY
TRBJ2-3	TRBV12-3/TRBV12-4	ASTLGRGSTDAQY
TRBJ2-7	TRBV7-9	ASAGGGGAYEQY
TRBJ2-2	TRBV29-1	SVGDVRLGTGELF
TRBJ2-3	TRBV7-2	ASSLIGSGGRSTDTQY
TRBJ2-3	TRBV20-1	SARDAGGGTSGTDTQY
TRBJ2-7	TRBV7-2	ASSYYTGEAVEQY
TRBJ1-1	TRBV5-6	ASSLWGPQAAEAF
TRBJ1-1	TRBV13	ASSPPWGPNTEAF
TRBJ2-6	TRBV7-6	ASSLSRAAQAGANVLT
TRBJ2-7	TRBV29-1	SVNQGTLYEQY
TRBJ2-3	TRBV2	ASSATPSTDTQY
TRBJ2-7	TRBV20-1	SARDWQGGTYEQY
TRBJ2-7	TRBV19	ASSTTDREYEQY